This passage covers 8 T cell receptor beta chains from one sample sequenced in a study of CD8+CD57+ T cells in acquired aplastic anemia. The template used for profiling TCR beta VDJ and CDR3 was genomic DNA. MiXCR, run by TCRdb on the reads, gives a single entry per CDR3 protein. The profile shows roughly 260,000 distinct CDR3 sequences, 45% to 50% of them singletons. Patients included in sequencing had previously demonstrated CD8+CD57+ cell expansion by flow cytometry. Sequencing was carried out using sorted CD4+, CD8+, or CD8+CD57+ T cells (not recorded which) from PBMCs. The receptor source for this set is a human donor with aplastic anemia.

The chain employs TRBV6-1 and TRBJ2-3; 7 positions match TRBD1. J was trimmed by 2 bases and V by 3 bases; bases with no gene match: 14. Germline CDR1 is MNHNS and CDR2 is SASEGT. The CDR3 is 18 residues long. CDR3 sequence reads: CASSERTGWDLTTDTQYF. CDR3 bases: TGTGCCAGCAGTGAGAGGACAGGCTGGGACCTCACCACAGATACGCAGTATTTT.

The rearrangement uses TRBV25-1 and TRBJ1-4; 7 bases fit TRBD1. Per the germline V gene, CDR1 is MGHDK and CDR2 is SYGVNS. This CDR3 spans 16 amino acids. The V and J ends lost 6 bases and 3 bases, in that order; junction bases with no gene match: 10. The CDR3 DNA is TGTGCCAGCAGCCATGAGGGGGCGAGGGCTAATGAAAAACTGTTTTTT. Amino acids: CASSHEGARANEKLFF.

This clonotype has ten or more counts. This chain links TRBV20-1 with TRBJ2-5; D may be TRBD2 (6 bases). The ends were cut back, 3 bases at V and 5 bases at J, with 22 bases in the middle. The germline gives CDR1 DFQATT, CDR2 SNEGSKA (reference sequence). The CDR3 loop spans 16 amino acids. CDR3 in DNA: TGCAGTGCTAGTTCCACTTCTGGCCCGGGGAGGGAGACCCAGTACTTC. Protein: CSASSTSGPGRETQYF.

This clonotype was picked up many times. V gene TRBV20-1 combines with J gene TRBJ2-1; the D call may be TRBD1 or TRBD2 (5 bases each). Germline CDR1 DFQATT, CDR2 SNEGSKA (reference sequence). The V gene lost 1 base and the J gene lost 8 bases, with 24 bases spanning the gap. CDR3 size: 17 residues. CDR3 sequence: CSARVADTGGTDYEQFF. CDR3 nucleotides: TGCAGTGCTAGAGTCGCCGATACCGGTGGGACGGACTATGAGCAGTTCTTC.

This chain links TRBV20-1 with TRBJ1-2, with D hard to call. V gave up 0 bases and J gave up 1 base, with 9 bases separating them. Germline CDR1 reads DFQATT; CDR2 reads SNEGSKA (reference sequence). The CDR3 is 14 amino acids. DNA of the CDR3: TGCAGTGCTAGAGATCTCCGCCTTAACTATGGCTACACCTTC. The encoded protein is CSARDLRLNYGYTF.

The chain is built from TRBV24-1 and TRBJ2-7; 9 positions match TRBD1. Per the germline V gene, CDR1 is KGHDR and CDR2 is SFDVKD. V lost 11 bases, J lost 9 bases, and 16 bases stayed unmatched. The CDR3 is 14 residues long. The CDR3 DNA sequence: TGTGCCAGCCGCCGGGGACAGGGAGTAGGCGGGCAGTACTTC. It translates to CASRRGQGVGGQYF.

The chain recombines TRBV7-9 with TRBJ2-7; no clear D gene. CDR1 SEHNR and CDR2 FQNEAQ come from the germline V gene (reference sequence). There are 12 residues in the CDR3. V was cut by 5 bases and J by 3 bases, with 8 bases left in between. CDR3 coding DNA: TGTGCCAGCAGCCCGATGATCTACGAGCAGTACTTC. The encoded protein is CASSPMIYEQYF. Full variable domain (remainder filled in from reference TRBV7-9 and TRBJ2-7): DTGVSQNPRHKITKRGQNVTFRCDPISEHNRLYWYRQTLGQGPEFLTYFQNEAQLEKSRLLSDRFSAERPKGSFSTLEIQRTEQGDSAMYLCASSPMIYEQYFGPGTRLTVT.

The chain carries TRBV2 and TRBJ1-3; the D gene is possibly TRBD1 (5 bases). Germline lookup yields CDR1 SNHLY and CDR2 FYNNEI. CDR3 length equals 17 residues. V lost 8 bases, J lost 3 bases, and 23 bases lay in between. This CDR3 reads CASPGTEAGGGGNTIYF. The CDR3 region has the DNA TGTGCCAGCCCAGGGACTGAAGCTGGGGGAGGTGGAAACACCATATATTTT.